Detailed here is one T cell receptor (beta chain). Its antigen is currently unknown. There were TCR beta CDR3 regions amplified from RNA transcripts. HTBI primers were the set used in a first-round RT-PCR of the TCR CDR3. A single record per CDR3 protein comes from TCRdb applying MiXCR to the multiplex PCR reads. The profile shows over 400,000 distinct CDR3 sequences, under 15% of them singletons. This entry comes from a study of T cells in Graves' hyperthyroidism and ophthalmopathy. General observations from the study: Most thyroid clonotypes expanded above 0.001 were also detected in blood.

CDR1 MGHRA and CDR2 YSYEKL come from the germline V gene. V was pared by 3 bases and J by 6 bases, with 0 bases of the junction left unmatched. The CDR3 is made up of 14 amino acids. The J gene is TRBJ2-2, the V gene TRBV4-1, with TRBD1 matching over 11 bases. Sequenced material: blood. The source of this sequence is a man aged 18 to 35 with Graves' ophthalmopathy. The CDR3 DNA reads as TGCGCCAGCAGCCAGGGACAGGGGGCCGGGGAGCTGTTTTTT. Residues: CASSQGQGAGELFF.